What follows are 19 T cell receptor beta chains derived from one specimen sequenced in a study of beta chain features in type 1 diabetes. Study conclusions and caveats: Shortening that was moderate but significant affected the TCRB CDR3s of Type 1 diabetes patients in all four CD4+ subsets.

The entirety of the isolated RNA underwent reverse transcription, so expressed TCRB transcripts were sequenced. Sequenced by immunoSEQ multiplex PCR; TCRdb stores in-frame clones only, minus some. The sample lists 550,000 to 850,000 clones, roughly 13% occurring once. Their recognized antigens are unknown. Sequencing was done on a sample of naive CD4+ T cells from blood. The origin of the receptors is a young man with type 1 diabetes.

As concerns this clone: Other DNA sequences in this sample translate to the same CDR3. The chain is built from TRBV7-3 and TRBJ1-1, with D uncertain. Germline assignment: CDR1 SGHTA and CDR2 FQGTGA. This CDR3 is built from 13 residues. Trimming pared 0 bases from V and 3 bases from J, leaving 5 bases between. CDR3 sequence (DNA): TGTGCCAGCAGCTTAACGGGTCACACTGAAGCTTTCTTT. It encodes CASSLTGHTEAFF.

This clone has a handful of counts. The chain's CDR3 is CASSDKGGPVDEQFF. CDR3 DNA: TGTGCCAGCAGTGATAAAGGGGGGCCTGTGGATGAGCAGTTCTTC. This rearrangement joins TRBV2 to TRBJ2-1; D may be TRBD1 or TRBD2 (6 bases each). V was shortened by 3 bases and J by 8 bases, with 17 bases between the two germline ends. The germline V gene encodes CDR1 SNHLY and CDR2 FYNNEI. CDR3 length: 15 residues.

V is TRBV10-2 and J is TRBJ2-7, with D hard to call. This CDR3 contains 13 residues. From germline, CDR1 is WSHSY and CDR2 SAAADI. Trimming shortened V by 5 bases and J by 6 bases, and 14 bases separated the two germline ends. CDR3 protein: CASSTGQALEQYF. CDR3 sequence (DNA): TGCGCCAGCAGTACCGGGCAAGCCCTCGAGCAGTACTTC.

This clone occurred a few times. The rearrangement joins TRBV5-4 to TRBJ1-4, with 7 bases matching TRBD1. The trim removed 3 bases at V and 0 bases at J, leaving 5 bases unmatched. This CDR3 is built from 16 residues. Germline loops: CDR1 SGHNT, CDR2 YYREEE (reference sequence). This chain's CDR3 is CASSWTGRATNEKLFF. CDR3 nucleotides: TGTGCCAGCAGCTGGACAGGCCGTGCAACTAATGAAAAACTGTTTTTT.

This clone was detected only a few times. The rearrangement links TRBV6-5 to TRBJ2-1, with D perhaps being TRBD1 or TRBD2 (5 bases each). Germline V lookup: CDR1 MNHEY, CDR2 SVGAGI. There are 15 residues in the CDR3. Trimming stripped 5 bases from V and 0 bases from J, with 11 bases between. The CDR3 nucleotides read TGTGCCAGCAGTAAGTCCGGGACCTCCTACAATGAGCAGTTCTTC. Translated: CASSKSGTSYNEQFF.

This chain joins TRBV20-1 and TRBJ2-3; the D is unclear. The CDR3 extends over 11 amino acids. Trimming left V 1 base short and J 6 bases short, with 5 bases between. Germline values: CDR1 DFQATT, CDR2 SNEGSKA (reference sequence). The CDR3 DNA follows: TGCAGTGCTAGAGTCTTGGATACGCAGTATTTT. This translates into CSARVLDTQYF.

This chain joins TRBV19 and TRBJ2-7; TRBD1 matches 10 bases. Germline CDR1 LNHDA, CDR2 SQIVND (reference sequence). The CDR3 spans 15 residues. The V and J ends lost 5 bases and 2 bases, in that order; junction bases with no gene match: 6. CDR3 residues: CASSPGTGEPYEQYF. The CDR3 region has the DNA TGTGCCAGTAGTCCCGGGACAGGGGAACCCTACGAGCAGTACTTC.

In this sample, this clone turned up a few times. The chain couples TRBV6-1 to TRBJ1-5, with D unresolved. The CDR3 has 12 amino acids. Germline V CDR1 and CDR2: MNHNS, SASEGT. V lost 2 bases and J lost 5, with 4 bases in between. Here the CDR3 reads CASSEMDQPQHF. Written as DNA, the CDR3 is TGTGCCAGCAGTGAAATGGATCAGCCCCAGCATTTT.

This clone has just a few counts. The V gene is TRBV6-6, the J gene TRBJ1-2, with D uncertain. V was cut by 4 bases and J by 4 bases, with 10 bases left in between. This CDR3 contains 13 residues. Germline values: CDR1 MNHNY, CDR2 SVGAGI (reference sequence). The CDR3 DNA follows: TGTGCCAGCAGTTTTGGATATGGCTATGGCTACACCTTC. Amino acids: CASSFGYGYGYTF.

The V call is TRBV13, the J call TRBJ1-1; tentatively, D is TRBD1 (5 bases). V gave up 5 bases and J gave up 1 base, with 17 bases separating them. The germline V gene has CDR1 PRHDT and CDR2 FYEKMQ (reference sequence). The CDR3 loop spans 16 amino acids. CDR3 nucleotides: TGTGCCAGCAGCGGCAGGGTTCGGGCTTGGAACACTGAAGCTTTCTTT. Translation gives CASSGRVRAWNTEAFF.

The sample holds a few counts of this clone. J is TRBJ2-1 and V is TRBV25-1; perhaps TRBD2 as D (5 bases). Germline assignment: CDR1 MGHDK and CDR2 SYGVNS. V was pared by 3 bases and J by 0 bases, with 12 bases between. This CDR3 spans 16 amino acids. This CDR3 is CASSDEGPSSYNEQFF. CDR3 DNA sequence: TGTGCCAGCAGTGATGAGGGCCCTAGCTCCTACAATGAGCAGTTCTTC.

J is TRBJ1-2 and V is TRBV5-1, with 8 bases aligning to TRBD1. V lost 4 bases, J lost 4 bases, and 9 bases stayed unmatched. The length of the CDR3 is 15 residues. Looked up from germline, CDR1 is SGHRS and CDR2 is YFSETQ. CDR3 sequence (DNA): TGCGCCAGCAGCATAGACCAGGGGGCTGGCTATGGCTACACCTTC. This translates into CASSIDQGAGYGYTF.

The V and J genes are TRBV15 and TRBJ2-7, with D perhaps assigned TRBD1 or TRBD2 (5 bases each). The V and J ends lost 11 bases and 1 base respectively, with 12 bases between them. CDR1 and CDR2 (germline): LNHNV, YYDKDF (reference sequence). The CDR3 is 12 residues long. The CDR3 DNA reads TGTGCCGCCGGGGCGGCATCCTACGAGCAGTACTTC. Amino acids: CAAGAASYEQYF.

This clone appeared a few times. The V and J genes are TRBV29-1 and TRBJ1-1; tentatively, D is TRBD1 (6 bases). In germline, CDR1 is SQVTM, CDR2 ANQGSEA. The CDR3 runs to 14 residues. Deletions cut 7 bases from V and 3 bases from J, with 18 bases between. In nucleotides, the CDR3 is TGCAGCGCGCTCCAACAGGGACCCGACACTGAAGCTTTCTTT. This gives the protein CSALQQGPDTEAFF. Supplemented by reference TRBV29-1 and TRBJ1-1, the full variable domain reads SAVISQKPSRDICQRGTSLTIQCQVDSQVTMMFWYRQQPGQSLTLIATANQGSEATYESGFVIDKFPISRPNLTFSTLTVSNMSPEDSSIYLCSALQQGPDTEAFFGQGTRLTVV.

This clone occurred a few times. The rearrangement uses TRBV30 and TRBJ1-6; D gene uncertain. V was clipped by 0 bases and J by 3 bases, with 9 bases between them. Germline lookup yields CDR1 GTSNPN and CDR2 SVGIG (reference sequence). This CDR3 spans 15 amino acids. For the CDR3, the DNA is TGTGCCTGGAGTGTCAATTCAGTCTATAATTCACCCCTCCACTTT. Amino acid sequence: CAWSVNSVYNSPLHF.

This sequence joins TRBV30 and TRBJ1-1; D is unresolved. This CDR3 comprises 12 residues. The V gene's germline CDR1 is GTSNPN and CDR2 SVGIG (reference sequence). The V end lost 4 bases, the J end lost 5 bases, and 11 bases lay between the germline ends. CDR3 nucleotides: TGTGCCTGGAACCCCTCGCGGACTGAAGCTTTCTTT. The encoded protein is CAWNPSRTEAFF.

This clone turned up a few times. The chain employs TRBV9 and TRBJ1-1; D is uncertain. Looked up from germline, CDR1 is SGDLS and CDR2 is YYNGEE. V was pared by 2 bases and J by 6 bases, with 11 bases between. This CDR3 comprises 13 residues. CDR3 DNA: TGTGCCAGCAGCGTTGGGGTGGCCGCTGAAGCTTTCTTT. Translated, it gives CASSVGVAAEAFF. Using reference TRBV9 and TRBJ1-1 for the parts outside the CDR3, the full variable domain is DSGVTQTPKHLITATGQRVTLRCSPRSGDLSVYWYQQSLDQGLQFLIQYYNGEERAKGNILERFSAQQFPDLHSELNLSSLELGDSALYFCASSVGVAAEAFFGQGTRLTVV.

V gene TRBV14 combines with J gene TRBJ1-1, with TRBD1 as a possible D gene (5 bases). The CDR3 sequence is 14 residues long. Between the trimmed V and J ends, which lost 4 bases and 5 bases, there was a span of 14 bases. The germline V gene encodes CDR1 SGHDN and CDR2 FVKESK. The CDR3 reads CASSPFPQGTEAFF. CDR3 in DNA: TGTGCCAGCAGCCCGTTCCCTCAGGGTACTGAAGCTTTCTTT.

CDR3 sequence: CAIGAGGYTGELFF. The CDR3 nucleotides are TGTGCCATCGGGGCAGGGGGCTACACCGGGGAGCTGTTTTTT. The chain combines TRBV27 with TRBJ2-2; 8 bases line up with TRBD1. CDR3 length: 14 residues. J gave up 3 bases and V 10 bases, and 7 bases lay outside the gene matches. Germline V gene sequence: CDR1 MNHEY, CDR2 SMNVEV (reference sequence).